This T cell receptor beta chain was sequenced during a study of T cell responses to AZD1222 COVID-19 vaccine. Overall study findings and caveats: Clonal diversity may have been underestimated in mostly white British donors. Regions left unmutated in variants are reportedly the target of nearly half of spike-specific TCRs.

In its sample, this clone was seen a few times. What it binds is not known. Other nucleotide sequences in the sample specify the same CDR3. Profiled with immunoSEQ multiplex PCR; TCRdb holds only in-frame clones, not every one. The profile shows 90,000 to 120,000 clones, around nine tenths of them singletons. V was clipped by 5 bases and J by 2 bases; unmatched bases: 4. Germline V gives CDR1 PRHDT, CDR2 FYEKMQ (reference sequence). CDR3 size: 14 residues. The sequence was obtained from an adult who received the MenACWY meningococcal vaccine as a control. This chain joins TRBV13 and TRBJ2-7; the match to TRBD1 covers 9 bases. Specimen: peripheral blood, collected 28 days after the second dose of the MenACWY control vaccine. Written as DNA, the CDR3 is TGTGCCAGCAGCCCGCGACAGGGGGCCTACGAGCAGTACTTC. Its translation is CASSPRQGAYEQYF.